The following is a T cell receptor (beta chain) sequence with its context. The data were obtained in a study of shared clonotypes between healthy human individuals. Clones were sequenced by immunoSEQ multiplex PCR, and TCRdb holds only the in-frame ones, with some missing. The sample lists approximately 330,000 clones; more than 60% were seen once. The sequenced sample consisted of memory CD4+ T cells sorted from blood. The subset: CD45RA-negative fraction. This clonotype was sampled from a man between 25 and 39 years old in good health.

The CDR3 DNA is TGTGCCAGCAGTTTTTTATCGTCTGGGGCGGATGAGCAGTTCTTC. Its protein product is CASSFLSSGADEQFF. J is TRBJ2-1 and V is TRBV7-9, with a possible D match to TRBD1 (5 bases). The CDR3 spans 15 residues. Trimming cost V 6 bases and J 8 bases, with 20 bases left between them. Germline V gene lookup returns CDR1 SEHNR and CDR2 FQNEAQ (reference sequence).